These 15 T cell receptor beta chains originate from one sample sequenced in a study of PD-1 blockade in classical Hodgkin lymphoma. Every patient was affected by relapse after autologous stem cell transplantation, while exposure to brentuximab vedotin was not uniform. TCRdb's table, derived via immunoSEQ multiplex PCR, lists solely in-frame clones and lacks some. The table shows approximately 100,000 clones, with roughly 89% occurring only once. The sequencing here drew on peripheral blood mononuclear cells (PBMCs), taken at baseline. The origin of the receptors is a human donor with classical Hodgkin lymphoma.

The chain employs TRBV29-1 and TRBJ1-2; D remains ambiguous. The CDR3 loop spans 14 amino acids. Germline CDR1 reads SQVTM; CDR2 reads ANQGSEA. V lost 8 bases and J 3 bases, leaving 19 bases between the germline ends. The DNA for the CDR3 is TGCAGCACGCCCGGTACGGGTGATTACTATGGCTACACCTTC. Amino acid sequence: CSTPGTGDYYGYTF.

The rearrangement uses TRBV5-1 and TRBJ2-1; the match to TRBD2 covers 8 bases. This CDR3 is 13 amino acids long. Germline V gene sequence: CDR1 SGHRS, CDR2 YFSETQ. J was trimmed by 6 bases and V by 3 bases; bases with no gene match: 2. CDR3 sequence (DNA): TGCGCCAGCAGCTCGGGACTAGTCAATGAGCAGTTCTTC. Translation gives CASSSGLVNEQFF.

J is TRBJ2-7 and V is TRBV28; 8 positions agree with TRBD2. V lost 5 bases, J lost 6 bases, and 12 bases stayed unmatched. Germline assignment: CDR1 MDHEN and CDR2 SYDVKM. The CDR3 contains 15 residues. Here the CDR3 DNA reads TGTGCCAGCAGTCCCCCGGGCGGGAGGAGCGTCGAGCAGTACTTC. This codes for CASSPPGGRSVEQYF.

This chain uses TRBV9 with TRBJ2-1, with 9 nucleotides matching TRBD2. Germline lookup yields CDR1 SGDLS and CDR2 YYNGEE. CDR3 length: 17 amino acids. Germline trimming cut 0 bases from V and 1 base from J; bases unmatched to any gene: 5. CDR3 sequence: CASSVEGAGGSYNEQFF. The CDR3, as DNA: TGTGCCAGCAGCGTAGAGGGGGCGGGAGGGTCCTACAATGAGCAGTTCTTC.

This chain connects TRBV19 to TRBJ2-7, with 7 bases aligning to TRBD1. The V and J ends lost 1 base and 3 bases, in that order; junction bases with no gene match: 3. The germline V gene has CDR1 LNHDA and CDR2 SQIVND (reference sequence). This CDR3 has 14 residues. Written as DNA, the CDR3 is TGTGCCAGTAGTATAGGGGACAGCAACTACGAGCAGTACTTC. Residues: CASSIGDSNYEQYF.

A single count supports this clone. CDR3 coding DNA: TGTGCCAGCTCTCAAGAAATCCCCTCGGGGAATGAAAAACTGTTTTTT. It codes for CASSQEIPSGNEKLFF. The chain has TRBV18 and TRBJ1-4, with D unresolved. The CDR3 runs 16 residues. Trimming removed 6 bases at V and 5 bases at J, with 19 bases between. Germline assignment: CDR1 KGHSH and CDR2 LQKENI.

The CDR3 sequence: CASSYLLTSGTNEQFF. The CDR3 region has the DNA TGTGCCAGCAGTTACTTGTTAACTAGCGGGACCAATGAGCAGTTCTTC. The chain carries TRBV6-5 and TRBJ2-1, with TRBD2 matching 10 bases. Per the germline V gene, CDR1 is MNHEY and CDR2 is SVGAGI. Germline trimming cut 1 base from V and 6 bases from J; bases unmatched to any gene: 6. The CDR3 extends over 16 amino acids.

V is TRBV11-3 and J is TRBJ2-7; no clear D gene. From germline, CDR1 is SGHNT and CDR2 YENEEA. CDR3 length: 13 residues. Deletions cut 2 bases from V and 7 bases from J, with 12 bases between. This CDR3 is CASSLLKTAEQYF. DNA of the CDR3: TGTGCCAGCAGCTTATTAAAAACAGCTGAGCAGTACTTC.

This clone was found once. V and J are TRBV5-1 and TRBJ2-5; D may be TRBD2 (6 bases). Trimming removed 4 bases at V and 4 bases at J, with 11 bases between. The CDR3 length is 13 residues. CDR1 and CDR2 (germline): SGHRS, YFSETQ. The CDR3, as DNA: TGCGCCAGCAGCGTTGTGGGAGGAGAGACCCAGTACTTC. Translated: CASSVVGGETQYF.

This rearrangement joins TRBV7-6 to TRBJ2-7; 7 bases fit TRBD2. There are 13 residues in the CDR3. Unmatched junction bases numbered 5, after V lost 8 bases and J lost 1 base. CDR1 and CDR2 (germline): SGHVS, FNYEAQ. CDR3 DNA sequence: TGTGCCAGCGAAACGGGACTATCCTACGAGCAGTACTTC. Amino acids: CASETGLSYEQYF.

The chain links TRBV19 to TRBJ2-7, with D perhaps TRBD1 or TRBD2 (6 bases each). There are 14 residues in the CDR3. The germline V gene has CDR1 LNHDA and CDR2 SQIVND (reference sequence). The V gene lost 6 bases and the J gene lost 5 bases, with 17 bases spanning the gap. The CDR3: CASRFTGGGHEQYF. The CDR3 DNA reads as TGTGCCAGTAGATTCACCGGGGGCGGACACGAGCAGTACTTC. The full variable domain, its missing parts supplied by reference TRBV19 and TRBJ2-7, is DGGITQSPKYLFRKEGQNVTLSCEQNLNHDAMYWYRQDPGQGLRLIYYSQIVNDFQKGDIAEGYSVSREKKESFPLTVTSAQKNPTAFYLCASRFTGGGHEQYFGPGTRLTVT.

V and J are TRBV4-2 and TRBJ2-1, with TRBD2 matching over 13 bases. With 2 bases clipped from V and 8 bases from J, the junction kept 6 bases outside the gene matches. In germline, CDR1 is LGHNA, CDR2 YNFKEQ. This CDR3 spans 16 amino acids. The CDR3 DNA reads TGTGCCAGCAGCCAAACCAGGACTAGCGGGAGCGATGAGCAGTTCTTC. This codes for CASSQTRTSGSDEQFF.

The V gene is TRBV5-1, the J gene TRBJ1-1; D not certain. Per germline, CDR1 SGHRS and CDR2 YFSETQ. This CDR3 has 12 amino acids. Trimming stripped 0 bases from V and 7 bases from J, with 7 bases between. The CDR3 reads CASSLEGLEAFF. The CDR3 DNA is TGCGCCAGCAGCTTGGAAGGTCTTGAAGCTTTCTTT.

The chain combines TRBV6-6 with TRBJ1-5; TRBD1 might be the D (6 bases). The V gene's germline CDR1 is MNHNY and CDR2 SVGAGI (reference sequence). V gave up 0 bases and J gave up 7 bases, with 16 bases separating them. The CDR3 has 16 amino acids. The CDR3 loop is CASSYSNQGSVQPQHF. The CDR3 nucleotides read TGTGCCAGCAGTTACTCGAATCAGGGGTCGGTACAGCCCCAGCATTTT.

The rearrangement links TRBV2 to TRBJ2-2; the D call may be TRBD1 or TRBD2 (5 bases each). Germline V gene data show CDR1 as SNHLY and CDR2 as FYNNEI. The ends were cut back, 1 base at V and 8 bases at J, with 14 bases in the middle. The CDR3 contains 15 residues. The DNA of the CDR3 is TGTGCCAGCAGTGAAGTGAGGGGCTGGGTGGGGGAGCTGTTTTTT. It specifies CASSEVRGWVGELFF.